This T cell receptor beta chain was retrieved from a study of cytomegalovirus exposure and HLA in healthy donors. Primers for the PCR totalled 60 Vbeta and 13 Jbeta. Only in-frame clones appear in the TCRdb table, and some are missing; sequencing was by immunoSEQ multiplex PCR. Seen in this sample are approximately 100,000 clones; the ten most common clones hold approximately 0.6%. The germline V and J ends were trimmed by 2 bases and 3 bases, with 13 bases remaining between them. The CDR3 has 15 residues. Germline CDR1 SGHRS, CDR2 YFSETQ. The sequencing sample was made of PBMCs. The V call is TRBV5-1, the J call TRBJ2-3; D is perhaps TRBD1 (6 bases). The clonotype was recovered from a man aged 45-65 years in good health and CMV-seronegative. In DNA form, the CDR3 reads TGCGCCAGCAGCTTTCGGACAGAGAAAACAGATACGCAGTATTTT. The encoded protein is CASSFRTEKTDTQYF.